This T cell receptor (beta chain) was observed in a study of post-analysis software for immune sequencing data. On the study more broadly: Disease trajectories encompassed relapsing-remitting, secondary progressive and progressive-relapsing multiple sclerosis.

Study-level results: Normalized Chao1 diversity was significantly reduced in patients versus controls. TRBV segments more frequent in patients than in controls numbered roughly 5 and included TRBV5-6, TRBV5-1 and TRBV20-1. Strong co-clustering by F measure was seen for same-batch samples.

This CDR3 region has 15 residues. Trimming took off 5 bases at V and 7 bases at J, with 18 bases between the two ends. Per germline, CDR1 SGHTA and CDR2 FQGNSA. With regard to this clonotype: The antigen remains unidentified.

The TCR beta cDNA libraries carried unique molecular identifiers. About 500,000 cDNA molecules were obtained per 1 to 10 million input T cells. MiXCR, run by TCRdb on the PCR reads, gives a single entry per CDR3 protein. The sample has 750,000 to 950,000 distinct CDR3 sequences; about half are singletons. The TCR sequence derives from a girl aged 5-17 years with multiple sclerosis. Sequenced input: blood. The chain uses TRBV7-2 and TRBJ2-1, with D possibly matching TRBD1 (6 bases). This chain's CDR3 is CASSHGTYELNEQFF. In DNA, the CDR3 is TGTGCCAGCAGCCATGGGACATATGAATTGAATGAGCAGTTCTTC. Full variable domain (remainder filled in from reference TRBV7-2 and TRBJ2-1): GAGVSQSPSNKVTEKGKDVELRCDPISGHTALYWYRQSLGQGLEFLIYFQGNSAPDKSGLPSDRFSAERTGGSVSTLTIQRTQQEDSAVYLCASSHGTYELNEQFFGPGTRLTVL.